What follows are 21 T cell receptor beta chains derived from one specimen sequenced in a study of T cells in Graves' hyperthyroidism and ophthalmopathy. RNA transcripts yielded amplified TCR beta CDR3 regions. Using the HTBI primer set, a first-round RT-PCR was run on the TCR CDR3. One entry per CDR3 protein, called by TCRdb with MiXCR from the multiplex PCR reads. The table lists about half a million distinct CDR3 sequences, around a quarter of them singletons. The specimen sequenced was blood. These receptors were obtained from a woman in her 30s with Graves' ophthalmopathy.

The rearrangement links TRBV6-5 to TRBJ2-5; a possible D gene is TRBD1 (5 bases). The CDR3 loop spans 14 amino acids. V dropped 2 bases and J dropped 7 bases, with 14 bases sitting between them. Germline loops: CDR1 MNHEY, CDR2 SVGAGI. CDR3: CASSYGQGKGTQYF. CDR3 nucleotide sequence: TGTGCCAGCAGTTACGGTCAGGGAAAGGGGACCCAGTACTTC.

Turning to this clonotype: The final CDR3 position lacks the conserved phenylalanine or tryptophan, pointing to a likely read error. The rearrangement uses TRBV9 and TRBJ2-6; unclear D gene. Germline V gene data show CDR1 as SGDLS and CDR2 as YYNGEE. The CDR3 is 14 amino acids. V gave up 5 bases and J gave up 1 base, with 7 bases separating them. CDR3 loop: CASRTGSGANVLTL. Written as DNA, the CDR3 is TGTGCCAGCAGGACCGGGTCTGGGGCCAACGTCCTGACTCTC.

This clonotype was counted only a few times. The rearrangement joins TRBV9 to TRBJ2-3; D gene ambiguous. V was clipped by 4 bases and J by 3 bases, with 18 bases between them. Per the germline V gene, CDR1 is SGDLS and CDR2 is YYNGEE. The CDR3 consists of 16 residues. For the CDR3, the DNA is TGTGCCAGCAGCACCTGGACCTTTAGTACAACAGATACGCAGTATTTT. It yields the protein CASSTWTFSTTDTQYF. The whole variable domain, remainder taken from reference TRBV9 and TRBJ2-3, is DSGVTQTPKHLITATGQRVTLRCSPRSGDLSVYWYQQSLDQGLQFLIQYYNGEERAKGNILERFSAQQFPDLHSELNLSSLELGDSALYFCASSTWTFSTTDTQYFGPGTRLTVL.

J is TRBJ2-5 and V is TRBV10-3, with D maybe TRBD2 (6 bases). V lost 8 bases, J lost 4 bases, and 11 bases lay in between. The CDR3 runs 12 residues. Germline V gene data show CDR1 as ENHRY and CDR2 as SYGVKD. The CDR3 here is CAIRGSGETQYF. In DNA form, the CDR3 reads TGTGCCATCCGGGGGAGCGGAGAGACCCAGTACTTC.

The sample holds many counts of this clonotype. The chain has TRBV6-2 or TRBV6-3 and TRBJ2-7; 7 bases match TRBD2. CDR3 size: 12 residues. V lost 7 bases and J lost 6; bases outside the gene matches: 6. Germline V lookup: CDR1 MNHEY, CDR2 SVGEGT. The CDR3 sequence is CASTRSGGEQYF. The CDR3 region has the DNA TGTGCCAGCACCCGATCGGGGGGCGAGCAGTACTTC.

As regards this clonotype: Being one base from a much bigger clone, this may be a read error. CDR3 nucleotide sequence: TGTACCGGCAGTCATTATGTCCGACAGGGAGAGGTAAAACTGTTTTTT. Protein product: CTGSHYVRQGEVKLFF. The chain carries TRBV27 and TRBJ1-4; TRBD1 aligns across 7 bases. The CDR3 has 16 residues. The germline V gene encodes CDR1 MNHEY and CDR2 SMNVEV (reference sequence).

To note about this clonotype: Germline is not matched at one junction end, which may reflect a read error. This chain joins TRBV2 and TRBJ2-5, with 10 bases fitting TRBD1. The CDR3 is 13 amino acids. The germline gives CDR1 SNHLY, CDR2 FYNNEI. CDR3 residues: CASRTTGGETQDF. The CDR3 DNA is TGTGCCAGCAGGACGACAGGGGGCGAGACCCAGGACTTC.

This clonotype was recorded at least ten times. The chain carries TRBV3-1 and TRBJ1-2; 9 positions agree with TRBD1. This CDR3 has 15 amino acids. The V gene end was trimmed by 5 bases and the J gene end by 8 bases; junction bases not matched to a gene: 12. Germline V lookup: CDR1 LGHDT, CDR2 YNNKEL (reference sequence). CDR3 loop: CASSVQPGQGPGYTF. Here the CDR3 DNA reads TGTGCCAGCAGCGTCCAGCCGGGACAGGGACCCGGCTACACCTTC.

Remarks on this clonotype: This may be a read error: a much more frequent sequence differs by one nucleotide. The chain is built from TRBV7-8 and TRBJ2-2; TRBD1 agrees at 9 bases. This CDR3 spans 16 amino acids. Germline V gene lookup returns CDR1 SGHVS and CDR2 FQNEAQ. The DNA of the CDR3 is TGTGCCAGCAGCTTAGGGACAGGGGCCTTCACCGGGGAGCTGTGTTTT. As protein: CASSLGTGAFTGELCF.

This clonotype was observed a few times. The chain recombines TRBV12-3 or TRBV12-4 with TRBJ2-7; maybe TRBD1 (6 bases). CDR3 length equals 13 residues. Trimming removed 6 bases from V and 5 bases from J, with 14 bases in between. The CDR3 nucleotides read TGTGCCAGCAGCCCAACAGGGTTCGACGAGCAGTACTTC. Residues: CASSPTGFDEQYF.

In this sample, this clonotype turned up many times. This chain uses TRBV29-1 with TRBJ1-2; TRBD1 might be the D (5 bases). Germline V gene lookup returns CDR1 SQVTM and CDR2 ANQGSEA. The V and J ends lost 3 bases and 3 bases respectively, with 8 bases between them. The CDR3 has 12 residues. CDR3 coding DNA: TGCAGCGTTGATCAGGGTGACTATGGCTACACCTTC. It codes for CSVDQGDYGYTF.

The chain recombines TRBV4-2 with TRBJ1-1; possibly TRBD1 for D (6 bases). V was pared by 4 bases and J by 4 bases, with 13 bases between. Germline V gene sequence: CDR1 LGHNA, CDR2 YNFKEQ. The CDR3 contains 14 residues. The CDR3 region has the DNA TGTGCCAGCAGCCGAGGGGGGTTAAGCACTGAAGCTTTCTTT. Its protein is CASSRGGLSTEAFF.

This clonotype was recorded many times. The V and J genes are TRBV14 and TRBJ1-1; no reliable D call. CDR1 is SGHDN, CDR2 FVKESK, per germline. V gave up 2 bases and J gave up 4 bases, with 14 bases separating them. There are 15 residues in the CDR3. CDR3 sequence: CASSQIRGSLTEAFF. DNA of the CDR3: TGTGCCAGCAGCCAAATCAGAGGCAGTCTCACTGAAGCTTTCTTT. Supplemented by reference TRBV14 and TRBJ1-1, the full variable domain reads EAGVTQFPSHSVIEKGQTVTLRCDPISGHDNLYWYRRVMGKEIKFLLHFVKESKQDESGMPNNRFLAERTGGTYSTLKVQPAELEDSGVYFCASSQIRGSLTEAFFGQGTRLTVV.

This clonotype was recorded at least ten times. The chain uses TRBV12-3 or TRBV12-4 and TRBJ2-2; no clear D. Trimming stripped 6 bases from V and 6 bases from J, with 11 bases between. The CDR3 runs to 13 residues. The CDR3 reads CASSSGQPGELFF. Here the CDR3 DNA reads TGTGCCAGCAGCAGTGGGCAGCCCGGGGAGCTGTTTTTT.

As for this clonotype: The junction departs from the called germline gene at one end, perhaps through a read error. The genes are TRBV7-3 and TRBJ2-7, with D possibly matching TRBD1 (6 bases). The germline gives CDR1 SGHTA, CDR2 FQGTGA. This CDR3 is built from 13 residues. The CDR3 DNA follows: TGTGCCAGCAGCATGGGACACCTCTACGAGCGGTACTTC. Amino acid sequence: CASSMGHLYERYF.

V and J are TRBV9 and TRBJ1-1; 7 bases agree with TRBD1. Trimming removed 3 bases from V and 1 base from J; junction bases left unmatched: 6. CDR1 and CDR2 from the germline V gene are SGDLS and YYNGEE. The CDR3 extends over 15 amino acids. CDR3 DNA sequence: TGTGCCAGCAGCGAAACAGGGGAACCGAACACTGAAGCTTTCTTT. It translates to CASSETGEPNTEAFF. The entire variable domain, with the rest obtained from reference TRBV9 and TRBJ1-1, is as follows: DSGVTQTPKHLITATGQRVTLRCSPRSGDLSVYWYQQSLDQGLQFLIQYYNGEERAKGNILERFSAQQFPDLHSELNLSSLELGDSALYFCASSETGEPNTEAFFGQGTRLTVV.

Ten or more counts support this clonotype. This chain links TRBV6-5 with TRBJ1-1; D is ambiguous. The CDR3 is 12 residues long. The germline gives CDR1 MNHEY, CDR2 SVGAGI. V gave up 2 bases and J gave up 5 bases, with 6 bases separating them. CDR3 in DNA: TGTGCCAGCAGTTACGTAGGGACTGAAGCTTTCTTT. It encodes CASSYVGTEAFF.

This clonotype was observed at least ten times. The chain links TRBV28 to TRBJ1-3; D possibly corresponds to TRBD1 (6 bases). The CDR3 contains 15 residues. Trimming removed 5 bases at V and 3 bases at J, with 14 bases between. Germline V gene lookup returns CDR1 MDHEN and CDR2 SYDVKM. The CDR3, as DNA: TGTGCCAGCAGTCTCGTCACAGGGTTTGGAAACACCATATATTTT. As protein: CASSLVTGFGNTIYF.

This clonotype has ten or more counts. CDR3 region: CASSHTGTGDEQYF. The CDR3 coding sequence is TGCGCCAGCAGCCACACCGGGACAGGGGACGAGCAGTACTTC. The chain uses TRBV4-1 and TRBJ2-7; 10 bases align to TRBD1. The CDR3 totals 14 residues. Germline loops: CDR1 MGHRA, CDR2 YSYEKL. V lost 3 bases to trimming and J lost 5 bases; unmatched junction nucleotides: 4.

The sample holds many counts of this clonotype. The V call is TRBV2, the J call TRBJ1-5; D call uncertain. The germline CDR1 and CDR2 sequences are SNHLY and FYNNEI. Trimming pared 5 bases from V and 4 bases from J, leaving 6 bases between. This CDR3 region has 12 residues. The CDR3 reads CASSFQNQPQHF. The CDR3, as DNA: TGTGCCAGCAGTTTTCAGAATCAGCCCCAGCATTTT.

This chain connects TRBV27 to TRBJ1-2; 7 bases map to TRBD1. V was clipped by 5 bases and J by 8 bases; unmatched bases: 14. Germline values: CDR1 MNHEY, CDR2 SMNVEV (reference sequence). CDR3 length equals 15 residues. The CDR3 region is CASSPWTGPVAGYTF. CDR3 nucleotide sequence: TGTGCCAGCAGTCCATGGACAGGCCCGGTTGCAGGCTACACCTTC.